This TCR beta chain was sequenced in a study of blood T cell repertoires in COVID-19. Study context: COVID-19 samples, acute and convalescent, were from the United States, Italy and Spain.

The CDR3 consists of 16 residues. Germline assignment: CDR1 SGHAT and CDR2 FQNNGV. The V and J ends lost 8 bases and 0 bases respectively, with 20 bases between them. The authors' processing: How many nucleated cells were present was estimated from reference gene primer amplification. Clones were sequenced by immunoSEQ multiplex PCR, and TCRdb holds only the in-frame ones, with some missing. That table furnishes V, J and clone size, whereas the DNA furnished D and trimming. The table shows 100,000 to 150,000 clones, with approximately 89% occurring only once. During active infection, Seattle patients enrolled and were then monitored through disease.

The source of this sequence is a woman aged 70 to 79 with COVID-19, enrolled during active disease. The sample was peripheral blood. V and J are TRBV11-2 and TRBJ2-7; D not resolved. The CDR3 DNA follows: TGTGCCAGCCTAGAACCATCACTCAGTTTCTCCTACGAGCAGTACTTC. As protein: CASLEPSLSFSYEQYF.